The 25 T cell receptor beta chains given below trace back to one sample, sequenced in a study of early T cells in non-severe SARS-CoV-2 infection. A single record per CDR3 protein comes from TCRdb applying MiXCR to the 5' RACE reads. The sample has tens of thousands of distinct CDR3 sequences; approximately 6.5% are singletons. Material: whole blood, obtained at baseline. These receptors were taken from an adult who was a healthcare worker with PCR-confirmed SARS-CoV-2 infection or an uninfected control (not recorded which).

This clonotype was recorded many times. The DNA for the CDR3 is TGTGCCAGCAGCCCCATTGGGGGTAACGGAGATACGCAGTATTTT. Protein sequence: CASSPIGGNGDTQYF. The rearrangement uses TRBV25-1 and TRBJ2-3; possibly TRBD1 or TRBD2 for D (5 bases each). This CDR3 is built from 15 residues. V lost 6 bases to trimming and J lost 5 bases, with 18 bases between them. Germline lookup yields CDR1 MGHDK and CDR2 SYGVNS.

The chain couples TRBV20-1 to TRBJ2-3; D might be TRBD2 (5 bases). Trimming stripped 5 bases from V and 6 bases from J, with 12 bases between. Germline V gives CDR1 DFQATT, CDR2 SNEGSKA (reference sequence). CDR3 size: 12 residues. CDR3 region: CSAGGLSDTQYF. The DNA for the CDR3 is TGCAGTGCTGGAGGACTGTCGGATACGCAGTATTTT.

This clonotype was counted many times. V is TRBV18 and J is TRBJ2-3; D is unclear. Germline CDR1 and CDR2: KGHSH and LQKENI. V lost 1 base and J lost 5, with 7 bases in between. This CDR3 spans 13 amino acids. This CDR3 is CASSPLAVDTQYF. CDR3 sequence (DNA): TGTGCCAGCTCACCACTCGCGGTAGATACGCAGTATTTT.

This clonotype has more than one count but fewer than ten. This chain links TRBV5-1 with TRBJ1-2; no clear D gene. The CDR3 is 15 residues long. Germline V gives CDR1 SGHRS, CDR2 YFSETQ. V dropped 0 bases and J dropped 2 bases, with 11 bases sitting between them. CDR3 amino acids: CASSLALGLNYGYTF. The CDR3 DNA is TGCGCCAGCAGCTTGGCCCTGGGATTAAACTATGGCTACACCTTC.

This clonotype is categorized as medium-sized. This chain joins TRBV11-2 and TRBJ2-7; no firm D call. The length of the CDR3 is 14 residues. Germline V CDR1 and CDR2: SGHAT, FQNNGV. Trimming stripped 4 bases from V and 2 bases from J, with 12 bases between. The CDR3 loop is CASSSIHLPYEQYF. DNA of the CDR3: TGTGCCAGCAGCTCGATTCACCTTCCCTACGAGCAGTACTTC.

This clonotype was seen a few times. The gene calls are TRBV5-1 and TRBJ2-2; tentative D call: TRBD1 (5 bases). V was pared by 4 bases and J by 8 bases, with 9 bases between. Looked up from germline, CDR1 is SGHRS and CDR2 is YFSETQ. The CDR3 runs to 12 residues. The CDR3 reads CASSLDRGELFF. The DNA of the CDR3 is TGCGCCAGCAGCCTTGACAGAGGGGAGCTGTTTTTT. Using reference TRBV5-1 and TRBJ2-2 for the parts outside the CDR3, the full variable domain is KAGVTQTPRYLIKTRGQQVTLSCSPISGHRSVSWYQQTPGQGLQFLFEYFSETQRNKGNFPGRFSGRQFSNSRSEMNVSTLELGDSALYLCASSLDRGELFFGEGSRLTVL.

This clonotype has ten or more counts. The V gene is TRBV6-2 or TRBV6-3, the J gene TRBJ1-2; D unclear. The V end was cut by 8 bases, the J end by 8 bases, with 12 bases between. Germline V CDR1 and CDR2: MNHEY, SVGEGT. This CDR3 has 11 amino acids. The CDR3 bases are TGTGCCAGCCGTCGTGAATCGGGCTACACCTTC. It encodes CASRRESGYTF.

This clonotype came up many times. This chain links TRBV7-9 with TRBJ1-1; the D is unclear. The CDR3 loop spans 16 amino acids. Deletions cut 4 bases from V and 0 bases from J, with 15 bases between. Germline CDR1 is SEHNR and CDR2 is FQNEAQ (reference sequence). The CDR3: CASSSIGRGMNTEAFF. CDR3 in DNA: TGTGCCAGCAGCTCGATCGGGAGAGGGATGAACACTGAAGCTTTCTTT.

V is TRBV30 and J is TRBJ2-1; 7 bases are a match to TRBD2. This CDR3 is built from 14 residues. V was pared by 0 bases and J by 5 bases, with 4 bases of the junction left unmatched. Germline loops: CDR1 GTSNPN, CDR2 SVGIG (reference sequence). CDR3 bases: TGTGCCTGGAGTGTGAAGGGAGGGGACAATGAGCAGTTCTTC. Encoded protein: CAWSVKGGDNEQFF.

A few counts support this clonotype. The rearrangement links TRBV4-1 to TRBJ1-5; no clear D gene. Trimming stripped 0 bases from V and 0 bases from J, with 15 bases between. This CDR3 has 18 amino acids. Germline lookup yields CDR1 MGHRA and CDR2 YSYEKL. CDR3 DNA: TGCGCCAGCAGCCAAGAGTATGCTCTATACACTAGCAATCAGCCCCAGCATTTT. Translation gives CASSQEYALYTSNQPQHF.

This clonotype was observed a handful of times. The CDR3 DNA reads TGTGCCAGCAGACAAACTGAGAGCACAGATACGCAGTATTTT. It specifies CASRQTESTDTQYF. The rearrangement links TRBV2 to TRBJ2-3; no reliable D call. The V end lost 6 bases, the J end lost 0 bases, and 10 bases lay between the germline ends. The CDR3 has 14 amino acids. The germline CDR1 and CDR2 sequences are SNHLY and FYNNEI. Variable domain in full (rest from reference TRBV2 and TRBJ2-3): EPEVTQTPSHQVTQMGQEVILRCVPISNHLYFYWYRQILGQKVEFLVSFYNNEISEKSEIFDDQFSVERPDGSNFTLKIRSTKLEDSAMYFCASRQTESTDTQYFGPGTRLTVL.

This chain connects TRBV6-2 or TRBV6-3 to TRBJ2-7, with D possibly being TRBD1 (6 bases). CDR3 length: 16 residues. Germline V gene sequence: CDR1 MNHEY, CDR2 SVGEGT. Trimming left V 2 bases short and J 9 bases short, with 23 bases between. CDR3 DNA sequence: TGTGCCAGCAGTTACACCGAGGGGGTGGGACCTGTACGGCAGTACTTC. Its protein product is CASSYTEGVGPVRQYF.

The table lists this clonotype with many counts. The chain employs TRBV2 and TRBJ2-3; 11 bases are shared with TRBD1. This CDR3 is built from 14 residues. Germline CDR1 SNHLY, CDR2 FYNNEI. The V segment lost 7 bases and the J segment 4 bases; nucleotides outside the gene matches: 4. The CDR3 reads CASTRDRGADTQYF. In DNA, the CDR3 is TGTGCCAGCACCCGGGACAGGGGGGCAGATACGCAGTATTTT. Filled out from reference TRBV2 and TRBJ2-3, the complete variable domain reads EPEVTQTPSHQVTQMGQEVILRCVPISNHLYFYWYRQILGQKVEFLVSFYNNEISEKSEIFDDQFSVERPDGSNFTLKIRSTKLEDSAMYFCASTRDRGADTQYFGPGTRLTVL.

This chain joins TRBV20-1 and TRBJ1-2; weak D call: TRBD1 (5 bases). The CDR3 extends over 14 amino acids. CDR1 DFQATT and CDR2 SNEGSKA come from the germline V gene (reference sequence). The V and J ends lost 4 bases and 1 base respectively, with 13 bases between them. CDR3 protein: CSANSRGVNYGYTF. Written as DNA, the CDR3 is TGCAGTGCTAACAGCCGGGGGGTTAACTATGGCTACACCTTC.

The chain carries TRBV5-4 and TRBJ2-5; D remains unclear. This CDR3 is 14 amino acids long. Germline CDR1 and CDR2: SGHNT and YYREEE (reference sequence). Trimming shortened V by 3 bases and J by 4 bases, and 13 bases separated the two germline ends. The CDR3 sequence: CASSSRPGPETQYF. As DNA, the CDR3 is TGTGCCAGCAGCTCCCGACCGGGCCCAGAGACCCAGTACTTC.

This clonotype showed up many times. The chain employs TRBV29-1 and TRBJ2-1; 14 positions agree with TRBD2. Trimming at V came to 7 bases and at J to 9 bases, leaving 20 bases not matched to a gene. In germline, CDR1 is SQVTM, CDR2 ANQGSEA. There are 18 residues in the CDR3. Here the CDR3 reads CSALGLAGVVASLAEQFF. The CDR3 DNA is TGCAGCGCGTTGGGACTAGCGGGAGTTGTCGCCTCCTTAGCTGAGCAGTTCTTC.

Comment on this clonotype: This could be a read error, since a much larger clone is one nucleotide away. The chain employs TRBV11-2 and TRBJ2-7; unclear D gene. This CDR3 contains 13 residues. The V gene's germline CDR1 is SGHAT and CDR2 FQNNGV. The CDR3 DNA reads TGTGTCAGCAGCTTAGGAGAGACCTACGAGCAGTACTTC. It yields the protein CVSSLGETYEQYF. The entire variable domain, with the rest obtained from reference TRBV11-2 and TRBJ2-7, is as follows: EAGVAQSPRYKIIEKRQSVAFWCNPISGHATLYWYQQILGQGPKLLIQFQNNGVVDDSQLPKDRFSAERLKGVDSTLKIQPAKLEDSAVYLCVSSLGETYEQYFGPGTRLTVT.

As for this clonotype: One end of the junction fails to match germline, which may point to a read error. The CDR3 nucleotides read TGTGCCAGCAGCCTTACAGGGTTGGATACGCAGTTTTTT. Amino acid sequence: CASSLTGLDTQFF. The rearrangement uses TRBV7-2 and TRBJ2-3; possible D gene TRBD1, 6 bases. The CDR3 length is 13 residues. Germline lookup yields CDR1 SGHTA and CDR2 FQGNSA.

This clonotype was recorded many times. The chain employs TRBV6-2 or TRBV6-3 and TRBJ2-3; 7 positions match TRBD2. V shed 4 bases, J shed 3 bases, and the junction held 4 bases outside the gene matches. The germline V gene has CDR1 MNHEY and CDR2 SVGEGT. This CDR3 is built from 14 residues. The chain's CDR3 is CASSSQLATDTQYF. In DNA, the CDR3 is TGTGCCAGCAGTTCCCAACTAGCGACAGATACGCAGTATTTT.

This rearrangement joins TRBV11-1 to TRBJ2-7; D may correspond to TRBD1 or TRBD2 (5 bases each). The CDR3 totals 17 residues. Germline lookup yields CDR1 SGHAT and CDR2 FQDESV (reference sequence). Trimming cost V 2 bases and J 2 bases, with 19 bases left between them. This CDR3 reads CASSLRGSGITTYEQYF. CDR3 nucleotides: TGTGCCAGCAGCTTACGGGGCTCGGGGATCACCACCTACGAGCAGTACTTC.

The table lists this clonotype with many counts. The chain employs TRBV18 and TRBJ1-1; TRBD1 matches 7 bases. The CDR3 covers 13 residues. V was clipped by 4 bases and J by 5 bases; unmatched bases: 4. Germline loops: CDR1 KGHSH, CDR2 LQKENI. The CDR3 protein is CASSLKDRTEAFF. CDR3 in DNA: TGTGCCAGCTCACTCAAGGACAGGACTGAAGCTTTCTTT.

This clonotype was picked up a small number of times. This chain uses TRBV28 with TRBJ2-7; D remains ambiguous. This CDR3 contains 14 residues. Between the trimmed V and J ends, which lost 7 bases and 3 bases, there was a span of 16 bases. Germline assignment: CDR1 MDHEN and CDR2 SYDVKM. CDR3 DNA: TGTGCCAGCACCAGCTCCGGCAGAGACTACGAGCAGTACTTC. Translating it yields CASTSSGRDYEQYF.

To note about this clonotype: One junction end disagrees with the germline gene, perhaps due to a read error. This chain links TRBV9 with TRBJ1-2; D unresolved. This CDR3 is built from 11 residues. From germline, CDR1 is SGDLS and CDR2 YYNGEE. The CDR3 is CASSASRTLRF. The CDR3 region has the DNA TGTGCCAGCAGCGCCTCCCGGACCCTCCGCTTC.

The table lists this clonotype with many counts. V is TRBV11-1 and J is TRBJ2-4; 8 nucleotides line up with TRBD1. Germline V gene sequence: CDR1 SGHAT, CDR2 FQDESV (reference sequence). Trimming cost V 6 bases and J 13 bases; bases outside gene matches: 8. The CDR3 has 12 residues. The CDR3 is CASRATGDSQYF. CDR3 DNA sequence: TGTGCCAGCAGAGCGACAGGGGACTCGCAGTACTTC.

This clonotype was detected many times. This chain uses TRBV6-2 or TRBV6-3 with TRBJ1-1; D might be TRBD1 (6 bases). V was shortened by 5 bases and J by 7 bases, with 14 bases between the two germline ends. CDR3 length: 13 amino acids. Germline CDR1 is MNHEY and CDR2 is SVGEGT. CDR3 loop: CASSRTDYFEAFF. The CDR3 DNA follows: TGTGCCAGCAGTCGGACAGACTACTTTGAAGCTTTCTTT.